A single TCR beta chain is shown here with its context. Its specificity is unknown. V was clipped by 3 bases and J by 7 bases, with 10 bases between them. The length of the CDR3 is 13 residues. CDR1 and CDR2 (germline): MNHEY, SMNVEV (reference sequence). These data originate in a study of cytomegalovirus exposure and HLA in healthy donors. Notes on the study in general: When analyzed later, the rates of TCR association showed variation by HLA locus, with DRB1 the most and HLA-C the fewest.

Use of 60 Vbeta and 13 Jbeta primers characterized the PCR. Libraries were prepared by immunoSEQ multiplex PCR; TCRdb keeps only in-frame clonotypes and omits some of them. The repertoire holds hundreds of thousands of clones, with around 80% as singletons. This chain joins TRBV27 and TRBJ2-1; a possible D gene is TRBD2 (5 bases). Sequencing was performed on PBMCs. This clonotype was obtained from a man aged 35 to 55 in good health and CMV-seropositive. CDR3 protein: CASSFRDRNEQFF. CDR3 bases: TGTGCCAGCAGTTTCCGGGATAGGAATGAGCAGTTCTTC.